These 24 T cell receptor beta chains came from one sample sequenced in a study of cytomegalovirus exposure and HLA in healthy donors. 60 Vbeta and 13 Jbeta primers were used in PCR. The repertoire was sequenced with immunoSEQ multiplex PCR; TCRdb's copy has only in-frame clones and lacks some. The sample data list tens of thousands of clones. Source material: PBMCs. These receptors were taken from a woman aged 40 to 49 in good health and CMV-seronegative.

The chain uses TRBV5-1 and TRBJ2-3; TRBD1 might be the D (5 bases). Trimming stripped 4 bases from V and 0 bases from J, with 12 bases between. The CDR3 extends over 15 amino acids. Per the germline V gene, CDR1 is SGHRS and CDR2 is YFSETQ. The DNA for the CDR3 is TGCGCCAGCAGCACCCAGGGCCCTAGCACAGATACGCAGTATTTT. Its protein is CASSTQGPSTDTQYF.

This chain joins TRBV28 and TRBJ2-7; tentative D call: TRBD2 (5 bases). CDR3 length: 12 amino acids. Germline assignment: CDR1 MDHEN and CDR2 SYDVKM. Between the trimmed V and J ends, which lost 7 bases and 6 bases, there was a span of 13 bases. The CDR3 reads CASMRGGGEQYF. In DNA form, the CDR3 reads TGTGCCAGCATGCGAGGAGGTGGCGAGCAGTACTTC.

V gene TRBV5-4 combines with J gene TRBJ2-7; TRBD1 is a possible D gene (5 bases). Germline CDR1 and CDR2: SGHNT and YYREEE (reference sequence). The CDR3 sequence is 11 residues long. The V end was cut by 3 bases, the J end by 7 bases, with 8 bases between. The CDR3 sequence is CASSSQGEQYF. The CDR3, as DNA: TGTGCCAGCAGCTCCCAGGGTGAGCAGTACTTC.

The CDR3 DNA reads TGTGCCACCGGTAAACAGGGTCCCTACGAGCAGTACTTC. Translating gives CATGKQGPYEQYF. J is TRBJ2-7 and V is TRBV15, with D possibly being TRBD1 (6 bases). Trimming took 8 bases from V and 2 from J, leaving 13 bases between them. Germline CDR1 is LNHNV and CDR2 is YYDKDF (reference sequence). CDR3 length: 13 residues.

This sequence joins TRBV6-5 and TRBJ1-6; 9 bases line up with TRBD1. CDR3 size: 14 residues. J gave up 6 bases and V 5 bases, and 2 bases lay outside the gene matches. Germline CDR1 and CDR2: MNHEY and SVGAGI. Here the CDR3 DNA reads TGTGCCAGCAGTCGGGACAGGGCTAATTCACCCCTCCACTTT. This codes for CASSRDRANSPLHF.

This chain uses TRBV5-8 with TRBJ2-5; D is possibly TRBD2 (5 bases). V gave up 7 bases and J gave up 1 base, with 20 bases separating them. CDR3 length: 16 residues. Germline CDR1 reads SGHTS; CDR2 reads YDEGEE. The CDR3 loop reads CASPNPPGSIQETQYF. In nucleotides, the CDR3 is TGTGCCAGCCCTAACCCCCCGGGAAGTATCCAAGAGACCCAGTACTTC.

The chain carries TRBV29-1 and TRBJ1-2; 7 positions agree with TRBD1. Trimming cost V 0 bases and J 7 bases; bases outside gene matches: 8. CDR3 length equals 14 residues. Germline CDR1 and CDR2: SQVTM and ANQGSEA. CDR3 nucleotide sequence: TGCAGCGTTGAAGATCGTCAACAGGGGTTTGGCTACACCTTC. Amino acids: CSVEDRQQGFGYTF.

The chain is built from TRBV28 and TRBJ1-1, with a possible D match to TRBD1 (5 bases). Trimming stripped 9 bases from V and 3 bases from J, with 8 bases between. Germline V gene data show CDR1 as MDHEN and CDR2 as SYDVKM. There are 11 residues in the CDR3. DNA of the CDR3: TGTGCCAGTGAAGGGGACACTGAAGCTTTCTTT. Its protein is CASEGDTEAFF.

V and J are TRBV11-1 and TRBJ2-7; D is perhaps TRBD2 (7 bases). Between the trimmed V and J ends, which lost 5 bases and 2 bases, there was a span of 25 bases. The CDR3 loop spans 18 amino acids. CDR1 is SGHAT, CDR2 FQDESV, per germline (reference sequence). The CDR3, as DNA: TGTGCCAGCAGCCCCGCGGGGGCGGCCCCGGACATACCCTACGAGCAGTACTTC. It specifies CASSPAGAAPDIPYEQYF.

The chain joins TRBV7-6 to TRBJ1-2; no clear D. V gave up 1 base and J gave up 4 bases, with 16 bases separating them. Germline CDR1 is SGHVS and CDR2 is FNYEAQ. This CDR3 has 16 residues. The CDR3 DNA reads TGTGCCAGCAGCTTAGGGACCGCCTTAGAGGGCTATGGCTACACCTTC. Amino acid sequence: CASSLGTALEGYGYTF.

The chain employs TRBV27 and TRBJ2-6; 8 bases line up with TRBD1. CDR1 and CDR2 from the germline V gene are MNHEY and SMNVEV (reference sequence). Trimming removed 7 bases from V and 0 bases from J; junction bases left unmatched: 14. This CDR3 has 19 amino acids. CDR3 amino acids: CASMRPDFGQGSGANVLTF. DNA of the CDR3: TGTGCCAGCATGCGCCCAGACTTCGGACAGGGCTCTGGGGCCAACGTCCTGACTTTC.

The rearrangement links TRBV29-1 to TRBJ1-4; the D gene is possibly TRBD1 (5 bases). Germline V gene lookup returns CDR1 SQVTM and CDR2 ANQGSEA. The CDR3 has 13 residues. Trimming cost V 3 bases and J 8 bases, with 13 bases left between them. The CDR3 reads CSVEAGWAEKLFF. CDR3 DNA sequence: TGCAGCGTTGAGGCAGGGTGGGCGGAAAAACTGTTTTTT.

The V and J genes are TRBV7-6 and TRBJ1-6; possibly TRBD1 for D (6 bases). With 1 base removed from V and 10 bases from J, the gap between germline ends came to 14 bases. This CDR3 contains 15 residues. CDR1 SGHVS and CDR2 FNYEAQ come from the germline V gene. CDR3 loop: CASSLEGGALSPLHF. DNA for the CDR3: TGTGCCAGCAGCTTAGAGGGGGGGGCCTTATCACCCCTCCACTTT.

The J gene is TRBJ1-1, the V gene TRBV9; 7 bases map to TRBD1. This CDR3 spans 14 amino acids. Germline V gene sequence: CDR1 SGDLS, CDR2 YYNGEE. Trimming took 4 bases from V and 1 from J; bases not matched to a gene: 4. The CDR3 sequence: CASSTRDRNTEAFF. The CDR3 DNA is TGTGCCAGCAGCACCCGGGACAGGAACACTGAAGCTTTCTTT.

V usage is TRBV27 and J usage is TRBJ2-5, with 14 bases that match TRBD2. Germline values: CDR1 MNHEY, CDR2 SMNVEV (reference sequence). The CDR3 is made up of 15 amino acids. Losses at the gene ends were 7 bases for V and 5 bases for J; bases not matched to a gene: 6. The CDR3: CASKGLAGGGETQYF. In DNA, the CDR3 is TGTGCCAGCAAAGGACTAGCGGGGGGCGGGGAGACCCAGTACTTC.

V and J are TRBV6-5 and TRBJ1-5; TRBD1 aligns across 8 bases. Trimming removed 2 bases from V and 7 bases from J; junction bases left unmatched: 7. Germline CDR1 reads MNHEY; CDR2 reads SVGAGI. CDR3 length: 15 amino acids. CDR3 nucleotide sequence: TGTGCCAGCAGTTACGGACAGGGAGTAGGACAGCCCCAGCATTTT. It codes for CASSYGQGVGQPQHF.

The chain combines TRBV29-1 with TRBJ1-2; 8 bases match TRBD1. The V and J ends lost 6 bases and 3 bases, in that order; junction bases with no gene match: 3. The CDR3 is made up of 12 amino acids. In germline, CDR1 is SQVTM, CDR2 ANQGSEA. As DNA, the CDR3 is TGCAGCGTATTGGGACAGGACTATGGCTACACCTTC. Translated, it gives CSVLGQDYGYTF.

The chain recombines TRBV7-9 with TRBJ2-1, with TRBD2 identical over 9 bases. The CDR3 is 15 amino acids. In germline, CDR1 is SEHNR, CDR2 FQNEAQ (reference sequence). The ends lost 1 base at V and 6 bases at J; junction bases unmatched: 4. CDR3 nucleotide sequence: TGTGCCAGCAGCTTAGAGGCGGGAGGGATCAATGAGCAGTTCTTC. It translates to CASSLEAGGINEQFF.

The chain uses TRBV6-6 and TRBJ1-1; tentatively, D is TRBD1 (6 bases). This CDR3 comprises 13 residues. Trimming shortened V by 4 bases and J by 2 bases, and 8 bases separated the two germline ends. The germline gives CDR1 MNHNY, CDR2 SVGAGI (reference sequence). The CDR3 protein is CASSLQGNTEAFF. Here the CDR3 DNA reads TGTGCCAGCAGTTTACAGGGAAACACTGAAGCTTTCTTT.

This chain connects TRBV28 to TRBJ2-3; D remains unclear. Looked up from germline, CDR1 is MDHEN and CDR2 is SYDVKM. CDR3 length: 12 amino acids. V lost 6 bases and J 6 bases, leaving 10 bases between the germline ends. The CDR3 reads CASSPLQDTQYF. CDR3 DNA: TGTGCCAGCAGCCCCCTCCAGGATACGCAGTATTTT.

This chain uses TRBV10-1 with TRBJ1-6; D unresolved. The V end was cut by 10 bases, the J end by 13 bases, with 23 bases between. The germline V gene has CDR1 WNHNN and CDR2 SYGVQD (reference sequence). The CDR3 consists of 14 residues. Written as DNA, the CDR3 is TGCGCCACAGGAGGGATGCCCCATCTCCTCCCCCTCCACTTT. It specifies CATGGMPHLLPLHF.

This chain links TRBV28 with TRBJ1-2, with 7 positions matching TRBD1. The V segment lost 1 base and the J segment 8 bases; nucleotides outside the gene matches: 7. CDR3 length: 14 amino acids. The germline gives CDR1 MDHEN, CDR2 SYDVKM. The CDR3 coding sequence is TGTGCCAGCAGTTTATCATACAGGGGCGGGGGCTACACCTTC. Protein: CASSLSYRGGGYTF.

The genes are TRBV19 and TRBJ1-3; TRBD1 agrees at 12 bases. This CDR3 has 17 residues. V lost 3 bases and J lost 4; bases outside the gene matches: 7. The V gene's germline CDR1 is LNHDA and CDR2 SQIVND (reference sequence). In DNA form, the CDR3 reads TGTGCCAGTAGTATGTCGGGACAGGGGGCGTCCGGAAACACCATATATTTT. Translation: CASSMSGQGASGNTIYF.

The chain employs TRBV20-1 and TRBJ2-5; weak D call: TRBD1 (6 bases). TRBJ2-7 matches the DNA end more closely, so the J call is doubtful. Germline lookup yields CDR1 DFQATT and CDR2 SNEGSKA (reference sequence). This CDR3 region has 10 residues. This CDR3 is CSANRDEQYF. The CDR3 DNA reads as TGCAGTGCTAACAGGGACGAGCAGTACTTC.